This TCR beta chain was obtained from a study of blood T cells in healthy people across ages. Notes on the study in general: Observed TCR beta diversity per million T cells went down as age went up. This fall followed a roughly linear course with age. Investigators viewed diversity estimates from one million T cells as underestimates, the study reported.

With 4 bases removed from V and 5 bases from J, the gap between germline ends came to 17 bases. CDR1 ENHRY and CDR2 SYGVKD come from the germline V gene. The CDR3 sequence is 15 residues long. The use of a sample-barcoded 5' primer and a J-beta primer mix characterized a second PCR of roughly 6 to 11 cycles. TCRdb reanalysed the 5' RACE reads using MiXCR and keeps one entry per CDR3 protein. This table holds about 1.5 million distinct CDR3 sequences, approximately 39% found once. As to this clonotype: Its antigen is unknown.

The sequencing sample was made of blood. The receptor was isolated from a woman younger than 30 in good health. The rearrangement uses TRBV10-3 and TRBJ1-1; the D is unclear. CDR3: CAISGAGEGGTEAFF. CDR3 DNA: TGTGCCATCAGTGGGGCCGGGGAGGGTGGAACTGAAGCTTTCTTT.